One sample yielded the 3 T cell receptor beta chains listed below, sequenced in a study of blood T cell repertoires in COVID-19. Assay: immunoSEQ multiplex PCR; the TCRdb copy retains only in-frame clones and omits some. The sample carries about 44,000 clones, around 80% recorded once. Sequenced sample: peripheral blood. The source of these receptors is a human donor in a cohort sampled during active COVID-19.

This sequence joins TRBV5-1 and TRBJ1-1; D possibly corresponds to TRBD1 (6 bases). Germline lookup yields CDR1 SGHRS and CDR2 YFSETQ. The CDR3 extends over 15 amino acids. V was clipped by 5 bases and J by 1 base, with 15 bases between them. The CDR3 loop is CASRSADRSNTEAFF. The CDR3 nucleotides are TGCGCCAGCAGGTCCGCTGACAGGTCGAACACTGAAGCTTTCTTT.

This clone has a count of ten or more. V is TRBV11-2 and J is TRBJ2-3; D gene ambiguous. The V end was cut by 2 bases, the J end by 4 bases, with 7 bases between. The CDR3 contains 13 residues. The V gene's germline CDR1 is SGHAT and CDR2 FQNNGV. This CDR3 reads CASSLWQADTQYF. The DNA of the CDR3 is TGTGCCAGCAGCTTATGGCAGGCAGATACGCAGTATTTT.

In its sample, this clone was seen a few times. The chain joins TRBV6-1 to TRBJ1-3; perhaps TRBD1 as D (5 bases). V was trimmed by 3 bases and J by 5 bases, leaving 29 bases between them. Germline V gives CDR1 MNHNS, CDR2 SASEGT. The CDR3 covers 20 residues. CDR3 protein: CASSEDHPKWGGTRRNTIYF. The CDR3 DNA reads as TGTGCCAGCAGTGAGGATCACCCGAAGTGGGGGGGGACGAGGAGAAACACCATATATTTT.